These 31 T cell receptor beta chains came from one sample sequenced in a study of blood T cell repertoires in COVID-19. Some clones are missing from TCRdb's copy, which holds only in-frame ones; the method was immunoSEQ multiplex PCR. The sample includes tens of thousands of clones, around four fifths of them seen just once. The sample was peripheral blood. The receptors stem from a man between 65 and 85 years old with acute or convalescent COVID-19.

The rearrangement joins TRBV5-1 to TRBJ1-5, with D uncertain. The CDR3 is 15 amino acids. V was shortened by 5 bases and J by 3 bases, with 15 bases between the two germline ends. Per the germline V gene, CDR1 is SGHRS and CDR2 is YFSETQ. As DNA, the CDR3 is TGCGCCAGCAGACCGGGGTCTGGGGACAATCAGCCCCAGCATTTT. Translation: CASRPGSGDNQPQHF.

The J gene is TRBJ2-1, the V gene TRBV15, with 8 bases matching TRBD1. Germline V gene sequence: CDR1 LNHNV, CDR2 YYDKDF (reference sequence). The V gene end was trimmed by 5 bases and the J gene end by 0 bases; junction bases not matched to a gene: 6. The CDR3 sequence is 16 residues long. CDR3: CATSGRDRNSYNEQFF. The CDR3 DNA reads TGTGCCACCAGCGGACGGGACAGGAACTCCTACAATGAGCAGTTCTTC. The full variable domain, rest sourced from reference TRBV15 and TRBJ2-1, is DAMVIQNPRYQVTQFGKPVTLSCSQTLNHNVMYWYQQKSSQAPKLLFHYYDKDFNNEADTPDNFQSRRPNTSFCFLDIRSPGLGDTAMYLCATSGRDRNSYNEQFFGPGTRLTVL.

The V and J genes are TRBV5-1 and TRBJ2-7; 7 bases align to TRBD2. Losses at the gene ends were 0 bases for V and 12 bases for J; bases not matched to a gene: 6. CDR3 length: 12 residues. Per germline, CDR1 SGHRS and CDR2 YFSETQ. In DNA, the CDR3 is TGCGCCAGCAGCTTGGCCGGGGAGGGACCGTACTTC. Translation gives CASSLAGEGPYF.

The chain links TRBV5-1 to TRBJ2-5; the D gene is possibly TRBD1 (5 bases). CDR1 SGHRS and CDR2 YFSETQ come from the germline V gene. Trimming took off 4 bases at V and 0 bases at J, with 10 bases between the two ends. There are 14 residues in the CDR3. CDR3 residues: CASSATANQETQYF. CDR3 coding DNA: TGCGCCAGCAGCGCGACAGCTAACCAAGAGACCCAGTACTTC.

The chain combines TRBV2 with TRBJ1-2, with D perhaps TRBD1 (6 bases). The CDR3 has 13 amino acids. Germline-derived CDR1 and CDR2 are SNHLY and FYNNEI. With 7 bases removed from V and 5 bases from J, the gap between germline ends came to 14 bases. The CDR3: CASNEGVYYGYTF. The CDR3 nucleotides are TGTGCCAGCAACGAGGGGGTTTATTATGGCTACACCTTC.

With respect to this clone: Germline is not matched at one junction end, which may reflect a read error. The chain is built from TRBV7-7 and TRBJ2-1, with D unresolved. Germline values: CDR1 SSHAT, CDR2 FNYEAQ (reference sequence). This CDR3 contains 15 residues. CDR3 DNA sequence: TGTGCTAGCAGCTTAGATCATAGCTCCTACAATGAGCAGTTCTTC. It specifies CASSLDHSSYNEQFF.

This rearrangement joins TRBV19 to TRBJ2-1; the match to TRBD2 covers 7 bases. CDR1 is LNHDA, CDR2 SQIVND, per germline (reference sequence). The CDR3 extends over 16 amino acids. The J segment lost 1 base and the V segment lost 7 bases, leaving 10 bases of the junction unmatched. The CDR3 here is CASKLQAGFSYNEQFF. For the CDR3, the DNA is TGTGCCAGTAAATTACAAGCGGGGTTTTCCTACAATGAGCAGTTCTTC.

V gene TRBV2 combines with J gene TRBJ2-3, with 12 bases that match TRBD2. V shed 6 bases, J shed 8 bases, and the junction held 9 bases outside the gene matches. This CDR3 has 15 amino acids. The V gene's germline CDR1 is SNHLY and CDR2 FYNNEI. CDR3 sequence (DNA): TGTGCCAGCAGCCCGACTAGCGGGGGCCGTGGTACGCAGTATTTT. This translates into CASSPTSGGRGTQYF.

The chain has TRBV18 and TRBJ2-7, with 9 bases fitting TRBD1. There are 14 residues in the CDR3. The ends lost 4 bases at V and 1 base at J; junction bases unmatched: 2. The germline V gene encodes CDR1 KGHSH and CDR2 LQKENI. As DNA, the CDR3 is TGTGCCAGCTCACAGACAGGGGGTTCCTACGAGCAGTACTTC. This translates into CASSQTGGSYEQYF.

The sample holds one count of this clone. The V gene is TRBV28, the J gene TRBJ2-5; TRBD2 might be the D (7 bases). Germline CDR1 reads MDHEN; CDR2 reads SYDVKM. The V gene lost 4 bases and the J gene lost 4 bases, with 10 bases spanning the gap. This CDR3 contains 13 residues. The CDR3 spells CASSSGGLETQYF. The CDR3 DNA reads as TGTGCCAGCAGTTCGGGGGGCCTAGAGACCCAGTACTTC.

The chain combines TRBV6-5 with TRBJ2-7; no reliable D call. CDR1 and CDR2 (germline): MNHEY, SVGAGI. V was cut by 6 bases and J by 2 bases, with 11 bases left in between. CDR3 length: 13 residues. The CDR3: CASRVSLPYEQYF. The CDR3 nucleotides are TGTGCCAGCAGGGTGAGCCTCCCCTACGAGCAGTACTTC.

J is TRBJ2-3 and V is TRBV7-9, with D maybe TRBD2 (6 bases). V was pared by 1 base and J by 6 bases, with 11 bases between. CDR3 length: 14 amino acids. Germline V gene sequence: CDR1 SEHNR, CDR2 FQNEAQ (reference sequence). CDR3 nucleotides: TGTGCCAGCAGCTTAGGGGTTGCGGGGGATACGCAGTATTTT. Translating gives CASSLGVAGDTQYF.

The table lists this clone with a few counts. The V gene is TRBV11-2, the J gene TRBJ1-2; D gene uncertain. Trimming took off 3 bases at V and 4 bases at J, with 6 bases between the two ends. The CDR3 consists of 12 residues. The germline gives CDR1 SGHAT, CDR2 FQNNGV. The CDR3 DNA reads TGTGCCAGCAGCTTGCGTGGCTATGGCTACACCTTC. This translates into CASSLRGYGYTF.

The chain joins TRBV3-1 (or the pseudogene TRBV3-2) to TRBJ2-3, with 10 bases fitting TRBD2. V shed 4 bases and J 4 bases; nucleotides not matched to a gene: 2. Looked up from germline, CDR1 is LGHDT and CDR2 is YNNKEL (reference sequence). The CDR3 contains 14 residues. CDR3 nucleotides: TGTGCCAGCAGCCCCAGCGGGGGGGCAGATACGCAGTATTTT. Its protein product is CASSPSGGADTQYF.

The rearrangement uses TRBV6-5 and TRBJ2-7, with 9 nucleotides matching TRBD1. The CDR3 contains 15 residues. From germline, CDR1 is MNHEY and CDR2 SVGAGI. Trimming took 5 bases from V and 1 from J; bases not matched to a gene: 6. The CDR3 is CASSSRQGGSYEQYF. In DNA form, the CDR3 reads TGTGCCAGCAGTAGCCGACAGGGGGGTTCCTACGAGCAGTACTTC.

The V and J genes are TRBV6-5 and TRBJ2-2, with a possible D match to TRBD1 (6 bases). This CDR3 has 15 residues. From germline, CDR1 is MNHEY and CDR2 SVGAGI. Trimming left V 2 bases short and J 4 bases short, with 11 bases between. The DNA for the CDR3 is TGTGCCAGCAGTTACCGAAGGGGGACCACCGGGGAGCTGTTTTTT. Translation gives CASSYRRGTTGELFF.

The chain links TRBV19 to TRBJ2-1; TRBD2 aligns across 10 bases. The CDR3 runs to 16 residues. Losses at the gene ends were 0 bases for V and 12 bases for J; bases not matched to a gene: 11. Per germline, CDR1 LNHDA and CDR2 SQIVND (reference sequence). CDR3 bases: TGTGCCAGTAGTATAGAAGGCCCAGCGGGGGGGCCTGGGCAGTTCTTC. Its protein is CASSIEGPAGGPGQFF.

The CDR3 DNA reads as TGCGCCAGCAACAAGGGGGCCTACGAGCAGTACTTC. Amino acids: CASNKGAYEQYF. The V call is TRBV5-1, the J call TRBJ2-7; TRBD1 might be the D (6 bases). The germline V and J ends were trimmed by 6 bases and 2 bases, with 9 bases remaining between them. CDR1 is SGHRS, CDR2 YFSETQ, per germline. CDR3 size: 12 residues.

The gene calls are TRBV24-1 and TRBJ1-2; 7 bases line up with TRBD1. The CDR3 has 14 residues. Trimming cost V 5 bases and J 5 bases; bases outside gene matches: 7. The germline V gene encodes CDR1 KGHDR and CDR2 SFDVKD. This chain's CDR3 is CATSATDREYGYTF. As DNA, the CDR3 is TGTGCCACCAGTGCTACCGACAGGGAGTATGGCTACACCTTC.

V and J are TRBV6-2 or TRBV6-3 and TRBJ2-1, with TRBD1 matching 7 bases. CDR3 size: 14 residues. The germline V gene has CDR1 MNHEY and CDR2 SVGEGT. Germline trimming cut 4 bases from V and 12 bases from J; bases unmatched to any gene: 12. The CDR3 spells CASSFETGFYGQFF. The CDR3 DNA is TGTGCCAGCAGTTTTGAGACAGGGTTCTATGGGCAGTTCTTC.

V gene TRBV19 combines with J gene TRBJ1-5; D is unclear. Germline V gene data show CDR1 as LNHDA and CDR2 as SQIVND (reference sequence). V gave up 3 bases and J gave up 3 bases, with 12 bases separating them. This CDR3 is built from 15 residues. In nucleotides, the CDR3 is TGTGCCAGTAGTATTCAGGAGGGTTTCAATCAGCCCCAGCATTTT. Protein product: CASSIQEGFNQPQHF.

DNA of the CDR3: TGTGCCAGCAGAGACAACACGAACACCGGGGAGCTGTTTTTT. This gives the protein CASRDNTNTGELFF. V gene TRBV2 combines with J gene TRBJ2-2; D uncertain. The V and J ends lost 6 bases and 0 bases respectively, with 8 bases between them. The CDR3 is made up of 14 amino acids. CDR1 and CDR2 from the germline V gene are SNHLY and FYNNEI.

The chain has TRBV10-3 and TRBJ2-5; TRBD1 matches 10 bases. Unmatched junction bases numbered 6, after V lost 4 bases and J lost 4 bases. The CDR3 covers 15 residues. Germline V gene data show CDR1 as ENHRY and CDR2 as SYGVKD. The CDR3 region has the DNA TGTGCCATCAGTGCCCCGGGACAGGGGATAGAGACCCAGTACTTC. It specifies CAISAPGQGIETQYF.

V and J are TRBV3-1 (or the pseudogene TRBV3-2) and TRBJ2-5; D is possibly TRBD2 (5 bases). V shed 1 base and J shed 1 base, with 13 bases lying between them. The CDR3 covers 16 residues. CDR1 LGHDT and CDR2 YNNKEL come from the germline V gene (reference sequence). CDR3 region: CASSQGGWAGQETQYF. The CDR3 nucleotides are TGTGCCAGCAGCCAAGGCGGCTGGGCGGGCCAAGAGACCCAGTACTTC.

The V and J genes are TRBV19 and TRBJ1-1, with TRBD1 matching over 11 bases. The V gene end was trimmed by 0 bases and the J gene end by 5 bases; junction bases not matched to a gene: 2. The CDR3 length is 15 residues. Germline CDR1 LNHDA, CDR2 SQIVND (reference sequence). CDR3 region: CASSIDRDRGTEAFF. CDR3 nucleotide sequence: TGTGCCAGTAGTATAGACCGGGACAGGGGGACTGAAGCTTTCTTT. The full variable domain, in which reference TRBV19 and TRBJ1-1 provide the parts outside the CDR3, is DGGITQSPKYLFRKEGQNVTLSCEQNLNHDAMYWYRQDPGQGLRLIYYSQIVNDFQKGDIAEGYSVSREKKESFPLTVTSAQKNPTAFYLCASSIDRDRGTEAFFGQGTRLTVV.

The chain combines TRBV28 with TRBJ2-5, with 10 bases that match TRBD2. Germline trimming cut 2 bases from V and 3 bases from J; bases unmatched to any gene: 0. This CDR3 comprises 14 residues. CDR1 is MDHEN, CDR2 SYDVKM, per germline. This chain's CDR3 is CASSLLAGEETQYF. As DNA, the CDR3 is TGTGCCAGCAGTTTACTAGCGGGGGAAGAGACCCAGTACTTC.

The chain joins TRBV4-1 to TRBJ1-6, with a possible D match to TRBD1 (6 bases). CDR3 length equals 19 residues. Trimming shortened V by 1 base and J by 4 bases, and 20 bases separated the two germline ends. Germline V lookup: CDR1 MGHRA, CDR2 YSYEKL. The CDR3 is CASSQGVPTGSTYNSPLHF. As DNA, the CDR3 is TGCGCCAGCAGCCAAGGTGTTCCAACAGGGAGTACTTATAATTCACCCCTCCACTTT.

The chain couples TRBV10-2 to TRBJ2-2, with 7 bases lining up with TRBD2. CDR1 is WSHSY, CDR2 SAAADI, per germline. The CDR3 is 14 residues long. Unmatched junction bases numbered 2, after V lost 6 bases and J lost 1 base. The CDR3 sequence is CASSIAGNTGELFF. CDR3 coding DNA: TGCGCCAGCAGCATAGCGGGGAACACCGGGGAGCTGTTTTTT.

The V gene is TRBV9, the J gene TRBJ1-2; 8 bases line up with TRBD1. After removal of 0 bases from V and 8 bases from J, the junction contained 0 bases not matched to a gene. Germline-derived CDR1 and CDR2 are SGDLS and YYNGEE. This CDR3 spans 12 amino acids. The CDR3 DNA reads TGTGCCAGCAGCGTAGGGACAGGGGGCTACACCTTC. Amino acid sequence: CASSVGTGGYTF.

The chain couples TRBV19 to TRBJ1-2; D ambiguous. The CDR3 has 15 residues. V lost 3 bases and J 2 bases, leaving 13 bases between the germline ends. Germline V CDR1 and CDR2: LNHDA, SQIVND (reference sequence). CDR3 loop: CASSIGEMRNYGYTF. The CDR3 DNA is TGTGCCAGTAGTATCGGGGAGATGAGGAACTATGGCTACACCTTC. The variable domain in full, with the rest retrieved from reference TRBV19 and TRBJ1-2, is DGGITQSPKYLFRKEGQNVTLSCEQNLNHDAMYWYRQDPGQGLRLIYYSQIVNDFQKGDIAEGYSVSREKKESFPLTVTSAQKNPTAFYLCASSIGEMRNYGYTFGSGTRLTVV.

This clone has a handful of counts. The genes are TRBV4-2 and TRBJ2-4; TRBD2 matches at 10 bases. V shed 2 bases and J 7 bases; nucleotides not matched to a gene: 17. Germline values: CDR1 LGHNA, CDR2 YNFKEQ. The CDR3 loop spans 19 amino acids. CDR3 loop: CASSQLFAVNSGGRNIQYF. Here the CDR3 DNA reads TGTGCCAGCAGCCAACTTTTTGCCGTGAATAGCGGGGGGCGGAACATTCAGTACTTC.